This TCR beta chain appears in the sequencing data of a study of T-cell memory formation after mild COVID-19. Findings and limits, study-wide: A balance of CD4 and CD8 characterized clones contracting day 15 to 85, whereas later expanders leaned CD4+. Clones which contracted sat mainly in CM and EM if CD4+, and in EMRA if CD8+.

Via MiXCR, TCRdb re-called the 5' RACE reads, giving one row per CDR3 protein. The table shows roughly 600,000 distinct CDR3 sequences, with about a sixth occurring only once. For this clonotype: Its antigen is currently unknown.

The CDR3 covers 14 residues. Deletions cut 3 bases from V and 0 bases from J, with 8 bases between. Germline lookup yields CDR1 SEHNR and CDR2 FQNEAQ (reference sequence). The sequence came from an adult woman who had mild COVID-19 (a few samples of this study predate the infection). Cell type and time point are not known. The chain joins TRBV7-9 to TRBJ2-5; D is perhaps TRBD1 (5 bases). The specimen sequenced was PBMCs or a T cell subset sorted from them (not recorded which). In nucleotides, the CDR3 is TGTGCCAGCAGCTTTCGACAGAACCAAGAGACCCAGTACTTC. Translating gives CASSFRQNQETQYF.